The 32 T cell receptor beta chains reported below all come from one sample, sequenced in a study of CD8 T cells in ankylosing spondylitis. Using its own MiXCR run on the 5' RACE reads, TCRdb lists one record per CDR3 protein. Of hundreds of thousands of distinct CDR3 sequences in the sample, 7.5% to 9% were seen once. Material: blood, either unsorted or a sorted T cell fraction (not recorded which). The receptors derive from a male donor with ankylosing spondylitis or in good health (not recorded which).

This clonotype was counted at least ten times. The chain combines TRBV27 with TRBJ1-3, with D perhaps TRBD1 (5 bases). The germline CDR1 and CDR2 sequences are MNHEY and SMNVEV (reference sequence). The CDR3 covers 14 residues. V was pared by 5 bases and J by 0 bases, with 8 bases between. The chain's CDR3 is CASSPQVSGNTIYF. CDR3 DNA: TGTGCCAGCAGTCCACAGGTCTCTGGAAACACCATATATTTT.

In this sample, this clonotype turned up many times. The CDR3 nucleotides are TGTGCCAGCAGTTTAATCCCACCCTATCCCCCACATGATACGCAGTATTTT. Its protein product is CASSLIPPYPPHDTQYF. The chain has TRBV28 and TRBJ2-3; D unclear. Trimming took off 2 bases at V and 6 bases at J, with 21 bases between the two ends. Germline lookup yields CDR1 MDHEN and CDR2 SYDVKM. CDR3 length: 17 amino acids.

This clonotype was counted at least ten times. The CDR3 is CASSRKQNANTGELFF. The CDR3 region has the DNA TGTGCCAGCAGCAGAAAACAGAACGCGAACACCGGGGAGCTGTTTTTT. The chain joins TRBV7-6 to TRBJ2-2; D is uncertain. Germline values: CDR1 SGHVS, CDR2 FNYEAQ. This CDR3 region has 16 residues. V lost 5 bases and J 0 bases, leaving 13 bases between the germline ends.

This clonotype was detected a few times. This rearrangement joins TRBV30 to TRBJ2-3; TRBD2 matches at 8 bases. The CDR3 consists of 15 residues. Germline V CDR1 and CDR2: GTSNPN, SVGIG (reference sequence). Trimming took 6 bases from V and 5 from J; bases not matched to a gene: 13. The DNA for the CDR3 is TGTGCCTGCCCCCTAAATGCGGGAGGAGGAGATACGCAGTATTTT. Translation: CACPLNAGGGDTQYF.

This clonotype has only a few counts. This chain uses TRBV5-1 with TRBJ1-2; D is perhaps TRBD1 (5 bases). The CDR3 runs 14 residues. Germline lookup yields CDR1 SGHRS and CDR2 YFSETQ. With 0 bases removed from V and 2 bases from J, the gap between germline ends came to 8 bases. CDR3 region: CASSLAGANYGYTF. Written as DNA, the CDR3 is TGCGCCAGCAGCTTGGCCGGGGCGAACTATGGCTACACCTTC.

This clonotype was seen repeatedly, ten times or more. This chain connects TRBV6-5 to TRBJ1-3; TRBD1 might be the D (5 bases). The CDR3 runs to 16 residues. The ends were cut back, 2 bases at V and 0 bases at J, with 11 bases in the middle. Germline CDR1 MNHEY, CDR2 SVGAGI. The CDR3 is CASSYRPRASGNTIYF. The CDR3 DNA follows: TGTGCCAGCAGTTACAGGCCCAGGGCCTCTGGAAACACCATATATTTT.

In this sample, this clonotype turned up a few times. The chain couples TRBV7-2 to TRBJ2-5; 13 bases line up with TRBD2. The CDR3 loop spans 16 amino acids. Germline CDR1 is SGHTA and CDR2 is FQGNSA. With 4 bases clipped from V and 2 bases from J, the junction kept 4 bases outside the gene matches. This CDR3 reads CASSYPTSGGQETQYF. DNA of the CDR3: TGTGCCAGCAGCTACCCGACTAGCGGGGGGCAAGAGACCCAGTACTTC.

This clonotype was seen only once. The V gene is TRBV6-1, the J gene TRBJ2-3; D is unclear. The CDR3 covers 14 residues. V lost 4 bases, J lost 3 bases, and 11 bases lay in between. The germline V gene encodes CDR1 MNHNS and CDR2 SASEGT. The CDR3 DNA sequence: TGTGCCAGCAGTGCCCTACAAGGAACAGATACGCAGTATTTT. Amino acid sequence: CASSALQGTDTQYF.

This clonotype has a count of ten or more. The chain joins TRBV20-1 to TRBJ2-1; a possible D gene is TRBD2 (5 bases). This CDR3 has 13 amino acids. Germline CDR1 DFQATT, CDR2 SNEGSKA (reference sequence). Trimming pared 2 bases from V and 6 bases from J, leaving 11 bases between. The CDR3 nucleotides are TGCAGTGCTAGAACGCCCGCGGGCAATGAGCAGTTCTTC. Translated: CSARTPAGNEQFF.

About this clonotype: A read error may be the cause here, since a much bigger clone is one base away. The chain employs TRBV11-2 and TRBJ2-1, with 8 nucleotides matching TRBD2. After removal of 5 bases from V and 12 bases from J, the junction contained 12 bases not matched to a gene. CDR3 length: 14 amino acids. Germline CDR1 and CDR2: SGHAT and FQNNGV. The CDR3 DNA is TGTGCCAGCAGCCGGACTAGCTCTTATGTGGGGCAGTTCTTC. Amino acid sequence: CASSRTSSYVGQFF.

With respect to this clonotype: A much larger clone is a single base away; this may be a read error. V and J are TRBV9 and TRBJ2-1; 7 nucleotides line up with TRBD2. Germline V lookup: CDR1 SGDLS, CDR2 YYNGEE. The CDR3 is 12 amino acids. The CDR3 nucleotides are TGTGCCAGCAGCGTCGAGCGGGATAAGCATTTCTTC. Translating it yields CASSVERDKHFF.

This clonotype was recorded at least ten times. The V call is TRBV5-1, the J call TRBJ1-2; possibly TRBD1 for D (5 bases). The CDR3 has 15 residues. V lost 0 bases to trimming and J lost 0 bases, with 9 bases between them. CDR1 is SGHRS, CDR2 YFSETQ, per germline. The CDR3 sequence is CASSLGDLANYGYTF. The DNA of the CDR3 is TGCGCCAGCAGCTTGGGGGACTTAGCTAACTATGGCTACACCTTC.

This clonotype was detected ten times or more. The gene calls are TRBV3-1 and TRBJ1-1, with D tentatively TRBD1 (6 bases). With 5 bases removed from V and 8 bases from J, the gap between germline ends came to 15 bases. CDR3 length: 13 residues. CDR1 and CDR2 (germline): LGHDT, YNNKEL (reference sequence). CDR3 loop: CASSSVRGGEAFF. The CDR3 DNA reads TGTGCCAGCAGCTCCGTAAGGGGGGGGGAAGCTTTCTTT. The full variable domain, rest sourced from reference TRBV3-1 and TRBJ1-1, is DTAVSQTPKYLVTQMGNDKSIKCEQNLGHDTMYWYKQDSKKFLKIMFSYNNKELIINETVPNRFSPKSPDKAHLNLHINSLELGDSAVYFCASSSVRGGEAFFGQGTRLTVV.

This clonotype has at least ten counts. The J gene is TRBJ2-7, the V gene TRBV6-2 or TRBV6-3; the D gene is possibly TRBD2 (5 bases). Germline V lookup: CDR1 MNHEY, CDR2 SVGEGT. Trimming left V 6 bases short and J 5 bases short, with 20 bases between. The CDR3 totals 15 residues. The CDR3 region has the DNA TGTGCCAGCAGCTCCTTGGCTAGCCCAACCCACGAGCAGTACTTC. This encodes CASSSLASPTHEQYF.

This clonotype has ten or more counts. The chain employs TRBV19 and TRBJ2-3; perhaps TRBD1 as D (6 bases). The CDR3 contains 16 residues. Trimming stripped 5 bases from V and 1 base from J, with 16 bases between. CDR1 is LNHDA, CDR2 SQIVND, per germline (reference sequence). DNA for the CDR3: TGTGCCAGTAGTCCCTTTGACAGGTCAGGCACAGATACGCAGTATTTT. Amino acids: CASSPFDRSGTDTQYF.

The sample holds many counts of this clonotype. This sequence joins TRBV7-2 and TRBJ2-3; no definite D call. CDR1 SGHTA and CDR2 FQGNSA come from the germline V gene. The CDR3 has 16 residues. Trimming left V 2 bases short and J 0 bases short, with 12 bases between. In nucleotides, the CDR3 is TGTGCCAGCAGCTTAAACCCGGGTCAGAGCACAGATACGCAGTATTTT. Its protein product is CASSLNPGQSTDTQYF. Complete variable domain (other parts from reference TRBV7-2 and TRBJ2-3): GAGVSQSPSNKVTEKGKDVELRCDPISGHTALYWYRQSLGQGLEFLIYFQGNSAPDKSGLPSDRFSAERTGGSVSTLTIQRTQQEDSAVYLCASSLNPGQSTDTQYFGPGTRLTVL.

For this clonotype: A much larger clone lies one base from this, so it may be a read error. The chain is built from TRBV7-9 and TRBJ2-7; no definite D call. The ends were cut back, 3 bases at V and 2 bases at J, with 5 bases in the middle. Germline V gene data show CDR1 as SEHNR and CDR2 as FQNEAQ (reference sequence). The CDR3 loop spans 12 amino acids. The chain's CDR3 is CASSFATYEQYF. CDR3 in DNA: TGTGCCAGCAGCTTCGCCACCTACGAGCAGTACTTC.

This chain connects TRBV4-1 to TRBJ2-1; TRBD2 matches 13 bases. The ends lost 5 bases at V and 6 bases at J; junction bases unmatched: 16. The CDR3 runs to 19 residues. Germline assignment: CDR1 MGHRA and CDR2 YSYEKL. The CDR3 coding sequence is TGCGCCAGCAGCTTACTAGCGGGAGGGCCGTTTTCATCTACCAATGAGCAGTTCTTC. Residues: CASSLLAGGPFSSTNEQFF.

The rearrangement joins TRBV9 to TRBJ2-7; no definite D call. Germline V CDR1 and CDR2: SGDLS, YYNGEE. The V end was cut by 1 base, the J end by 2 bases, with 10 bases between. CDR3 size: 14 residues. The CDR3 coding sequence is TGTGCCAGCAGCGTAAGTCTGAGCACCTACGAGCAGTACTTC. Amino acids: CASSVSLSTYEQYF.

At least ten counts were recorded for this clonotype. The J gene is TRBJ2-3, the V gene TRBV5-1; 8 bases fit TRBD2. The germline gives CDR1 SGHRS, CDR2 YFSETQ. V lost 0 bases, J lost 2 bases, and 5 bases stayed unmatched. The CDR3 has 16 amino acids. CDR3 DNA: TGCGCCAGCAGCTTGGCAGGCGGGGGGCCCACAGATACGCAGTATTTT. Residues: CASSLAGGGPTDTQYF.

This clonotype was seen at least ten times. The chain has TRBV11-2 and TRBJ2-7; D may be TRBD1 (5 bases). V dropped 6 bases and J dropped 4 bases, with 13 bases sitting between them. Germline CDR1 reads SGHAT; CDR2 reads FQNNGV. The length of the CDR3 is 13 residues. The CDR3: CASSLGWTYEQYF. The CDR3 DNA reads as TGTGCCAGCAGTCTCGGGTGGACATACGAGCAGTACTTC.

This clonotype was recorded at least ten times. The chain couples TRBV12-3 or TRBV12-4 to TRBJ1-5, with TRBD1 matching 7 bases. The CDR3 runs 13 residues. The V segment lost 6 bases and the J segment 6 bases; nucleotides outside the gene matches: 5. As DNA, the CDR3 is TGTGCCAGCAGAAAGGGGGCGCTTCAGCCCCAGCATTTT. Amino acid sequence: CASRKGALQPQHF.

This clonotype was seen more than once but under ten times. V usage is TRBV20-1 and J usage is TRBJ2-7, with TRBD1 identical over 9 bases. This CDR3 is built from 18 residues. With V trimmed by 0 bases and J by 3 bases, 15 bases remained unmatched. CDR1 DFQATT and CDR2 SNEGSKA come from the germline V gene (reference sequence). DNA for the CDR3: TGCAGTGCTAGAGATCACGGCGTCTTGGGACAGGGATTCTACGAGCAGTACTTC. Amino acid sequence: CSARDHGVLGQGFYEQYF.

The rearrangement uses TRBV20-1 and TRBJ2-1, with 7 bases lining up with TRBD2. Germline V gene lookup returns CDR1 DFQATT and CDR2 SNEGSKA (reference sequence). V trimming: 6 bases; J trimming: 7 bases; junction bases outside the gene matches: 9. The CDR3 runs to 13 residues. The CDR3 is CSAVRGSQNEQFF. CDR3 coding DNA: TGCAGTGCCGTGCGGGGGAGTCAAAATGAGCAGTTCTTC.

The genes are TRBV7-2 and TRBJ1-3; D perhaps matches TRBD1 (5 bases). The V gene lost 5 bases and the J gene lost 0 bases, with 14 bases spanning the gap. The CDR3 sequence is 16 residues long. Germline V gene lookup returns CDR1 SGHTA and CDR2 FQGNSA. CDR3 DNA: TGTGCCAGCAGCGCTACCGGGGCTTACTCTGGAAACACCATATATTTT. It codes for CASSATGAYSGNTIYF.

This clonotype appeared many times. The chain employs TRBV4-3 and TRBJ2-3; possibly TRBD2 for D (5 bases). The CDR3 spans 15 residues. V shed 1 base and J shed 1 base, with 9 bases lying between them. Germline CDR1 LGHNA, CDR2 YSLEER. CDR3 sequence: CASSQGGFRTDTQYF. CDR3 sequence (DNA): TGCGCCAGCAGCCAAGGAGGGTTCCGCACAGATACGCAGTATTTT.

At least ten counts were recorded for this clonotype. The chain links TRBV12-3 or TRBV12-4 to TRBJ1-1; TRBD1 aligns across 9 bases. This CDR3 contains 14 residues. V was pared by 8 bases and J by 4 bases, with 8 bases of the junction left unmatched. CDR3 in DNA: TGTGCCAGCGGACGACAGGGGGACGGCACTGAAGCTTTCTTT. Its translation is CASGRQGDGTEAFF.

This clonotype appeared a few times. The CDR3 spells CASSYVRGQDGYTF. The DNA for the CDR3 is TGTGCCAGCAGTTACGTCAGGGGGCAGGATGGCTACACCTTC. The rearrangement joins TRBV6-5 to TRBJ1-2, with 8 bases aligning to TRBD1. The germline V gene encodes CDR1 MNHEY and CDR2 SVGAGI. This CDR3 spans 14 amino acids. V lost 2 bases and J lost 6; bases outside the gene matches: 5.

Many counts were recorded for this clonotype. This chain links TRBV28 with TRBJ2-1; 9 nucleotides match TRBD1. Germline CDR1 reads MDHEN; CDR2 reads SYDVKM. Losses at the gene ends were 6 bases for V and 5 bases for J; bases not matched to a gene: 8. This CDR3 comprises 15 residues. CDR3 nucleotides: TGTGCCAGCAGACCTGGGACAGGGTGGGACAATGAGCAGTTCTTC. Residues: CASRPGTGWDNEQFF.

Many counts were recorded for this clonotype. The chain uses TRBV7-8 and TRBJ2-2, with TRBD2 matching 8 bases. Germline loops: CDR1 SGHVS, CDR2 FQNEAQ. With 3 bases clipped from V and 4 bases from J, the junction kept 4 bases outside the gene matches. The CDR3 has 15 amino acids. In nucleotides, the CDR3 is TGTGCCAGCAGCTTCGGGGGGGAGGGCACCGGGGAGCTGTTTTTT. As protein: CASSFGGEGTGELFF.

In this sample, this clonotype turned up many times. V and J are TRBV20-1 and TRBJ1-5; D gene unclear. Trimming took off 3 bases at V and 5 bases at J, with 14 bases between the two ends. The CDR3 length is 14 residues. The V gene's germline CDR1 is DFQATT and CDR2 SNEGSKA (reference sequence). CDR3 region: CSASPSGGYQPQHF. Written as DNA, the CDR3 is TGCAGTGCTAGCCCCTCCGGAGGGTATCAGCCCCAGCATTTT.

This clonotype came up many times. This chain connects TRBV3-1 to TRBJ2-2; D is possibly TRBD1 or TRBD2 (5 bases each). Germline V gene data show CDR1 as LGHDT and CDR2 as YNNKEL (reference sequence). The CDR3 runs to 15 residues. V was pared by 4 bases and J by 3 bases, with 12 bases between. The CDR3 sequence: CASSPRGVDTGELFF. Written as DNA, the CDR3 is TGTGCCAGCAGCCCCCGAGGGGTTGACACCGGGGAGCTGTTTTTT. The variable domain in full, with the rest retrieved from reference TRBV3-1 and TRBJ2-2, is DTAVSQTPKYLVTQMGNDKSIKCEQNLGHDTMYWYKQDSKKFLKIMFSYNNKELIINETVPNRFSPKSPDKAHLNLHINSLELGDSAVYFCASSPRGVDTGELFFGEGSRLTVL.